The 9 T cell receptor beta chains listed next were all sequenced from one sample in a study of T-cell reconstitution after alpha-beta-depleted transplantation in children. Preparing the TCRbeta library involved the use of unique molecular identifiers. TCRdb called the PCR reads again in MiXCR, with one record for every CDR3 protein. The sample has 490,000 or so distinct CDR3 sequences, around an eighth seen once. The source material was PBMCs from the stem cell graft donor, sampled from the stem cell graft. These receptors all come from a human donor who donated a stem cell graft to a child with combined immunodeficiency.

This clonotype was counted at least ten times. The chain links TRBV20-1 to TRBJ2-7, with no clear D. Germline CDR1 and CDR2: DFQATT and SNEGSKA (reference sequence). V lost 0 bases, J lost 3 bases, and 12 bases lay in between. CDR3 length: 14 residues. In nucleotides, the CDR3 is TGCAGTGCTAGAGACCCGACTCTAGACTACGAGCAGTACTTC. This encodes CSARDPTLDYEQYF.

The chain is built from TRBV4-3 and TRBJ2-1, with TRBD2 matching 9 bases. This CDR3 has 19 amino acids. Germline V lookup: CDR1 LGHNA, CDR2 YSLEER. With V trimmed by 0 bases and J by 5 bases, 14 bases remained unmatched. DNA for the CDR3: TGCGCCAGCAGCCAAGATCCCTTTTTAACTAGCGGGCCCGACAATGAGCAGTTCTTC. Its protein product is CASSQDPFLTSGPDNEQFF.

The DNA for the CDR3 is TGTGCCAGCAGTTTATACCCGACCGGGACATACAATGAGCAGTTCTTC. Protein sequence: CASSLYPTGTYNEQFF. This chain uses TRBV27 with TRBJ2-1, with D maybe TRBD1 (6 bases). CDR3 length: 16 residues. The V gene lost 1 base and the J gene lost 4 bases, with 14 bases spanning the gap. Germline V CDR1 and CDR2: MNHEY, SMNVEV (reference sequence).

At least ten counts were recorded for this clonotype. V and J are TRBV12-3 or TRBV12-4 and TRBJ1-5; D is unresolved. This CDR3 has 15 amino acids. Trimming took 3 bases from V and 6 from J, leaving 15 bases between them. CDR3 residues: CASSLAAGGSQPQHF. The DNA of the CDR3 is TGTGCCAGCAGTTTGGCAGCAGGAGGGTCTCAGCCCCAGCATTTT.

This clonotype was observed many times. The J gene is TRBJ2-2, the V gene TRBV12-3 or TRBV12-4; D might be TRBD2 (6 bases). The V end lost 6 bases, the J end lost 5 bases, and 13 bases lay between the germline ends. There are 14 residues in the CDR3. CDR3 in DNA: TGTGCCAGCAGCCCGGACTACCTGACCGGGGAGCTGTTTTTT. Translation gives CASSPDYLTGELFF.

The chain joins TRBV2 to TRBJ2-1; weak D call: TRBD2 (5 bases). The germline V gene encodes CDR1 SNHLY and CDR2 FYNNEI. There are 14 residues in the CDR3. The V gene lost 8 bases and the J gene lost 5 bases, with 16 bases spanning the gap. The CDR3 spells CASGTRGSDNEQFF. The CDR3 DNA reads TGTGCCAGCGGAACCCGAGGGTCAGACAATGAGCAGTTCTTC.

V usage is TRBV7-8 and J usage is TRBJ1-2; D gene unclear. Between the trimmed V and J ends, which lost 5 bases and 0 bases, there was a span of 28 bases. Germline loops: CDR1 SGHVS, CDR2 FQNEAQ. CDR3 length: 20 residues. CDR3 residues: CASSLFTHFRTAPTNYGYTF. The CDR3 bases are TGTGCCAGCAGCCTATTCACCCATTTCAGAACGGCACCTACTAACTATGGCTACACCTTC.

V gene TRBV7-9 combines with J gene TRBJ2-7; TRBD1 matches at 9 bases. CDR1 is SEHNR, CDR2 FQNEAQ, per germline (reference sequence). CDR3 length equals 13 residues. With 3 bases clipped from V and 6 bases from J, the junction kept 3 bases outside the gene matches. In DNA, the CDR3 is TGTGCCAGCAGCTTTACAGGGGGCGTCGAGCAGTACTTC. Encoded protein: CASSFTGGVEQYF.

The CDR3, as DNA: TGTGCCAGCAGTTACCGATCGGGGGCGTCCTACAATGAGCAGTTCTTC. Translation: CASSYRSGASYNEQFF. The rearrangement uses TRBV6-5 and TRBJ2-1; D is tentatively TRBD1 or TRBD2 (6 bases each). The CDR3 totals 16 residues. Germline CDR1 reads MNHEY; CDR2 reads SVGAGI. The germline V and J ends were trimmed by 2 bases and 1 base, with 12 bases remaining between them.